The entry below describes one T cell receptor (beta chain). The antigen is undetermined. V gave up 6 bases and J gave up 1 base, with 10 bases separating them. This CDR3 region has 15 residues. In germline, CDR1 is SNHLY, CDR2 FYNNEI. The method was immunoSEQ multiplex PCR; TCRdb's version includes in-frame clones alone and lacks a portion of them. The repertoire consists of about 150,000 clones, with about 86% occurring once and the leading ten covering 2.1%. These data come from a study of cytomegalovirus exposure and HLA in healthy donors. Study summary: The approximately 710 first-cohort repertoires and the 120 or so validation repertoires shared the same platform, a later analysis reported.

Study findings and constraints: The study listed roughly 160 cytomegalovirus-associated TCR beta chains.

The clonotype was recovered from a human donor in good health. The chain combines TRBV2 with TRBJ1-6; D gene unclear. The sequencing input was PBMCs. In DNA, the CDR3 is TGTGCCAGCAGCGGAGGGATGTCCTATAATTCACCCCTCCACTTT. This codes for CASSGGMSYNSPLHF.